A selection of T cell receptor beta chains follows, all from one sample in a study of shared clonotypes between healthy human individuals. TCRdb keeps only in-frame clones here, not all; method: immunoSEQ multiplex PCR. Of approximately 2,000,000 clones in the sample, roughly 93% are singletons; the top ten hold about 1.6%. The sample consisted of naive CD8+ T cells from PBMCs. The origin of the receptors is a man younger than 30 in good health. Some clones in this sample may be carry-over from other donors' samples. Both conserved end residues are trimmed from each CDR3. The order of the fields is J gene, V gene, clone size, CDR3 protein. Where a row states a size, it is once, few, many or the class of an expanded clone; other rows omit it.

>TRBJ2-7|TRBV7-6|-
ASSLEAQREYEQY
>TRBJ2-1|TRBV14|-
ASSHPRPGRWDEQF
>TRBJ2-5|TRBV7-9|-
ASRGGPETQY
>TRBJ2-1|TRBV4-1|-
ASSLGGSGSGHEQF
>TRBJ1-6|TRBV28|-
ASSHQRGDSPLH
>TRBJ2-7|TRBV27|-
ASSGQTYEQY
>TRBJ2-7|TRBV28|once
ASSLVRHYEQY
>TRBJ2-3|TRBV9|-
ASSASGADTQY
>TRBJ1-2|TRBV2|-
ASYFAAGKNYGYT
>TRBJ2-7|TRBV5-4|-
ASSFSGRAYEQY
>TRBJ2-1|TRBV27|-
ASSLTSGRSIYEQF
>TRBJ2-1|TRBV7-6|-
ASSTGLAGFGNEQF
>TRBJ2-1|TRBV9|-
ASSVEGMGFLEQF
>TRBJ2-7|TRBV9|-
ASSPGQFYEQY
>TRBJ2-3|TRBV2|once
ASSGHPGGGNTDTQY
>TRBJ2-3|TRBV4-3|once
ASSQDTRVRTDTQY
>TRBJ1-2|TRBV6-1|few
ASSELGQGYGYGYT
>TRBJ2-3|TRBV2|-
ASSEWISGNTDTQY
>TRBJ2-7|TRBV11-2|-
ASSSFPTDSSYEQY
>TRBJ2-7|TRBV7-9|-
ASSSTGSSYEQY
>TRBJ1-4|TRBV2|once
ASRTARSTNQEKLF
>TRBJ1-1|TRBV28|-
ASSLLPASGTEAF
>TRBJ2-3|TRBV4-1|-
ASSHLLGGRDTQY
>TRBJ2-3|TRBV27|-
ASSLGDSTDTQY
>TRBJ2-3|TRBV27|once
ASSYRTDTQY
>TRBJ1-2|TRBV1|-
TSSQRPEPTYGYT
>TRBJ1-3|TRBV14|-
ASSQDRRASIY
>TRBJ2-7|TRBV4-3|-
ASSLGGREEQY
>TRBJ1-2|TRBV5-1|-
ASSAPGVLYGYT
>TRBJ1-5|TRBV6-5|-
ASSPNGYSNQPQH
>TRBJ2-1|TRBV19|-
ASKPGASYNEQF
>TRBJ1-2|TRBV6-5|-
ASSYRESSGYT
>TRBJ1-4|TRBV5-1|-
ASSQGLLNEKLF
>TRBJ2-3|TRBV27|-
ASSLTGYTDTQY
>TRBJ2-1|TRBV7-2|-
ASSLAGANEQF
>TRBJ1-1|TRBV7-9|-
ASSPRGGTGIVTSEAF
>TRBJ2-1|TRBV7-8|-
ASSLSTSAQF
>TRBJ1-2|TRBV2|-
ASNRGYT
>TRBJ1-2|TRBV10-3|-
AISERPTYGYT
>TRBJ2-1|TRBV4-1|few
ASSLLAGVGEQF
>TRBJ2-3|TRBV28|-
ASWGGPHPTDTQY
>TRBJ2-1|TRBV6-1|-
ASSEVRDSVYNEQF
>TRBJ2-5|TRBV4-3|-
ASSQDDLAGGRGETQY
>TRBJ1-4|TRBV15|-
ATSSGTGNEKLF
>TRBJ1-2|TRBV27|-
ASSLTRSSTGAVSYGYT
>TRBJ2-5|TRBV4-1|-
ASSHPARLAEETQY
>TRBJ2-7|TRBV7-9|-
ASSSRVGPYEQY
>TRBJ1-1|TRBV7-3|-
ASSWGLNTEAF
>TRBJ2-5|TRBV2|-
ASSDFQNQETQY